Listed below are T cell receptor beta chains from one sample, sequenced in a study of chemoradiotherapy in HPV16-positive cancers. Only in-frame clones appear in the TCRdb table, and some are missing; sequencing was by immunoSEQ multiplex PCR. The repertoire holds under 15,000 clones, with 88% as singletons. Specimen: blood, collected from a patient who underwent chemoradiotherapy. The receptors stem from a human donor with HPV-associated anogenital cancer. CDR3s include the opening cysteine and the closing phenylalanine or tryptophan. Clone size is shown for a subset of rows, as once, few, many or a class of expanded clone.

v_gene: TRBV4-1; abundance: -; j_gene: TRBJ2-7; CDR3aa: CASSHLGRDRTYEQYF
v_gene: TRBV5-4; abundance: -; j_gene: TRBJ2-3; CDR3aa: CASSFGDRTDTQYF
v_gene: TRBV23-1; abundance: -; j_gene: TRBJ2-7; CDR3aa: CASSQGSEILMEQYF
v_gene: TRBV19; abundance: -; j_gene: TRBJ2-7; CDR3aa: CASKGRSSYEQYF
v_gene: TRBV6-1; abundance: few; j_gene: TRBJ2-7; CDR3aa: CASSEEEGPYEQYF
v_gene: TRBV6-1; abundance: -; j_gene: TRBJ2-1; CDR3aa: CASSEWTSGGGIEQFF
v_gene: TRBV27; abundance: -; j_gene: TRBJ2-1; CDR3aa: CASRPLRGLANEQFF
v_gene: TRBV7-2; abundance: -; j_gene: TRBJ2-1; CDR3aa: CASSNRGGGEQFF
v_gene: TRBV9; abundance: -; j_gene: TRBJ1-2; CDR3aa: CASSVGGANYGYTF
v_gene: TRBV6-1; abundance: -; j_gene: TRBJ1-1; CDR3aa: CASSADVMNTEAFF
v_gene: TRBV6-5; abundance: -; j_gene: TRBJ2-2; CDR3aa: CASSPGGENTGELFF
v_gene: TRBV4-1; abundance: -; j_gene: TRBJ1-1; CDR3aa: CASSPRQEATEAFF
v_gene: TRBV6-1; abundance: -; j_gene: TRBJ2-1; CDR3aa: CASSEWTSGGGEQFF
v_gene: TRBV11-1; abundance: -; j_gene: TRBJ2-7; CDR3aa: CASSLAAGEQYF